The sequence of this TCR beta chain was determined in a study of blood T cells in healthy people across ages (dated by TCRdb to between 2014 and 2017). About the study as a whole: Template switching captured roughly one uniquely barcoded TCR beta cDNA molecule per two T cells in model experiments. Using deep sequencing normalized with unique cDNA molecular identifiers, the study measured how TCR beta repertoire diversity changes with age. The donors were split into four age groups: young (average approximately 16 years), middle-aged (39), aged (over 55) and long-lived (roughly 80). Donors of different ages were randomly distributed across sequencing lanes to avoid experimental bias. Using the same blood draw, the study looked at two additional independent replicas of 1 million unique cDNA reads for two donors, one aged 18 to 29 and the other aged 80 or older.

Systemically healthy Caucasian individuals from Russia, over 30 in total and aged roughly 6 to 95 years, were included as donors. Each donor gave ten milliliters of peripheral blood, collected into EDTA-treated Vacutainer tubes. Ficoll-Paque density-gradient centrifugation was used to isolate PBMCs, with at least 7 million per sample. Total RNA, at least 6 micrograms per sample, was extracted from PBMCs with Trizol reagent. The percentages of naive CD45RAhigh/CD27high T cells were determined by flow cytometry on a PBMC aliquot from every donor. Receptors were amplified or captured by 5' RACE. Data came from an Illumina HiSeq 2500. A second about 6 to 11 cycle PCR used a sample-barcoded 5' primer and a J-beta primer mix. A unique molecular identifier was introduced onto each TCR beta cDNA molecule by a template-switch 5' adaptor carrying 12 random nucleotides. Each sample yielded at least 2.5 million CDR3-containing paired-end reads. First-strand cDNA synthesis was performed from all RNA using the Mint cDNA synthesis kit, with priming by a TRBC-specific oligonucleotide. After uracil-DNA glycosylase treatment, a first 18-cycle PCR used universal primers M1SS and BC2_uni_R on all cDNA. Under the source paper's analysis protocol: For normalization, 1 million high-quality reads, each with a distinct molecular identifier, were randomly selected from each sample. Reads with shared molecular identifiers were discarded instead of being binned into consensus sequences. MiTCR, set to a Q25 quality threshold and the strictest error-elimination algorithm, was used for CDR3 identification, clonotype clustering and error correction. A nonparametric unseen species model using Euler transformation provided a lower-bound estimate of total TCR beta diversity. TCRdb redid the processing of the public reads, applying fastp at Q25 and MiXCR, and retained in-frame beta chains. CDR3 protein sequences are deduplicated, and each keeps its most common genes and DNA. The V and J calls and clone size come from TCRdb's table, not from the authors' own analysis. In this sample the table shows hundreds of thousands of distinct CDR3 sequences, over 20% of which occur a single time. The biggest ten clones account for 3.5% to 4% of the sample.

The germline V gene supplies CDR1 SQVTM and CDR2 ANQGSEA. Relative to germline, V is 7 bases shorter and J is 3 bases shorter, with 13 bases between their ends. The CDR3 sequence holds 12 residues, the cysteine and phenylalanine included. Only CDR3 DNA is held: 36 bases, read in frame from base 1. This clonotype appeared a few times. The antigen it recognizes is unknown. The sample holds no much larger clone one base away, and base qualities are not on file. Findings and caveats that apply to the study as a whole: Conclusive comparison of naive and antigen-experienced compartments was prevented by the profiling of bulk unsorted PBMCs. The percentage of naive T cells measured by flow cytometry correlated strongly with observed TCR beta diversity. The CMV infection status of donors was not known, potentially confounding age-related changes in expanded clonotypes. Compared with the aged group, more naive CD4+ T cells, fewer expanded clones and increased TCR diversity were shown by the long-lived group, suggesting age selection. Estimates of total diversity based on one million sequenced T cells were considered lower bounds and underestimates. As age increased, observed TCR beta diversity per million T cells dropped in a roughly linear way, and a significant reduction was already evident by age around 41.

This receptor chain uses TRBV29-1 and TRBJ2-7; the D gene cannot be named for sure. The receptor's source is a man between 65 and 85 years old in good health. Sequencing input: blood. The nucleotide sequence reads TGCAGCGCTGGGCGGCCGAACTACGAGCAGTACTTC. Its translation reads: CSAGRPNYEQYF.